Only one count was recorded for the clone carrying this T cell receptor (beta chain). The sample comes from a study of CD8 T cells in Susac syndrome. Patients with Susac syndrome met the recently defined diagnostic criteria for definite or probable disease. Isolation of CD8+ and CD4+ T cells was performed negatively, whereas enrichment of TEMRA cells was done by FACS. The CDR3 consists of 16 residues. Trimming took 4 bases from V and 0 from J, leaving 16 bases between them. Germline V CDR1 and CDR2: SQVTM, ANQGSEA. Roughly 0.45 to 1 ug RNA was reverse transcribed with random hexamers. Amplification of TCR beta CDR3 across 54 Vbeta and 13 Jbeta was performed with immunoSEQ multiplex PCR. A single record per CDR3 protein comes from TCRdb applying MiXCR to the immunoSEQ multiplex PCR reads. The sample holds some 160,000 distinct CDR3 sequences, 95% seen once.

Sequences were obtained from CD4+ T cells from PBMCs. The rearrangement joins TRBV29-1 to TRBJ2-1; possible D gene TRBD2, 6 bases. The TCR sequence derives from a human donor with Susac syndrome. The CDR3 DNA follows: TGCAGCGTTGTCCGGAGGGGCTCTAGCTCCTACAATGAGCAGTTCTTC. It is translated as CSVVRRGSSSYNEQFF.